This T cell receptor (beta chain) was captured by sequencing in a study of blood T cell repertoires in COVID-19. Study at large: The cDNA or gDNA used as material had been derived from T cells, B-cell-depleted T cells, or PBMCs.

Authors' analysis steps: Cell counts per sample came from amplifying reference gene primers. Only in-frame clones appear in the TCRdb table, and some are missing; sequencing was by immunoSEQ multiplex PCR. The DNA was the basis for D and trimming; V, J and clone size are from that table. Of around 110,000 clones in the sample, 71% were seen once. The CDR3 is 16 residues long. With 5 bases clipped from V and 6 bases from J, the junction kept 10 bases outside the gene matches. Germline V gives CDR1 MDHEN, CDR2 SYDVKM. The V and J genes are TRBV28 and TRBJ1-6, with TRBD1 matching over 7 bases. The specimen was peripheral blood. The TCR originated in a human donor with acute or convalescent COVID-19. The donor label of this sample is uncertain. Here the CDR3 DNA reads TGTGCCAGCAGTATTCCCACAGGGGTTGGTAATTCACCCCTCCACTTT. Translation gives CASSIPTGVGNSPLHF.